Listed here are 13 T cell receptor beta chains from one sample, sequenced in a study of T cell changes during pregnancy in multiple sclerosis. The repertoire was sequenced with immunoSEQ multiplex PCR; TCRdb's copy has only in-frame clones and lacks some. The sample shows some 89,000 clones, approximately 94% of them seen only once. This specimen was peripheral blood, taken in the third trimester of pregnancy. All receptors derive from a female donor with multiple sclerosis, enrolled in a pregnancy study.

The V gene is TRBV7-9, the J gene TRBJ2-7; 7 bases fit TRBD1. CDR3 length: 15 amino acids. The V and J ends lost 0 bases and 3 bases, in that order; junction bases with no gene match: 5. Germline CDR1 and CDR2: SEHNR and FQNEAQ (reference sequence). This CDR3 reads CASSLADRVGYEQYF. The CDR3 DNA reads as TGTGCCAGCAGCTTAGCAGACAGGGTCGGCTACGAGCAGTACTTC. The variable domain in full, with the rest retrieved from reference TRBV7-9 and TRBJ2-7, is DTGVSQNPRHKITKRGQNVTFRCDPISEHNRLYWYRQTLGQGPEFLTYFQNEAQLEKSRLLSDRFSAERPKGSFSTLEIQRTEQGDSAMYLCASSLADRVGYEQYFGPGTRLTVT.

The rearrangement joins TRBV27 to TRBJ2-2, with 12 bases fitting TRBD2. The CDR3 has 16 residues. Germline V gives CDR1 MNHEY, CDR2 SMNVEV (reference sequence). The V gene end was trimmed by 3 bases and the J gene end by 7 bases; junction bases not matched to a gene: 6. The CDR3 protein is CASSFAGLAGFGELFF. CDR3 nucleotide sequence: TGTGCCAGCAGTTTCGCTGGACTAGCGGGGTTCGGGGAGCTGTTTTTT.

V and J are TRBV5-1 and TRBJ1-3, with D perhaps matching TRBD1 (6 bases). CDR3 length equals 16 residues. Trimming stripped 5 bases from V and 0 bases from J, with 15 bases between. In germline, CDR1 is SGHRS, CDR2 YFSETQ. CDR3 DNA: TGCGCCAGCAGTTCAGGGGATCGGACCTCTGGAAACACCATATATTTT. It translates to CASSSGDRTSGNTIYF.

V usage is TRBV21-1 and J usage is TRBJ2-5; the table calls TRBD2, which could not be checked here. TRBV21-1 is termed a pseudogene. The CDR3 runs to 18 residues. This CDR3 reads CASRKVVLAGGPGETQYF. Written as DNA, the CDR3 is TGTGCCAGCAGGAAAGTGGTTCTAGCGGGGGGGCCCGGAGAGACCCAGTACTTC.

The gene calls are TRBV4-1 and TRBJ1-2, with 9 bases that match TRBD1. CDR1 and CDR2 from the germline V gene are MGHRA and YSYEKL. The length of the CDR3 is 15 residues. V shed 4 bases and J 6 bases; nucleotides not matched to a gene: 9. Here the CDR3 DNA reads TGCGCCAGCAGCCCCCTGGGACAGGGAGCGAATGGCTACACCTTC. As protein: CASSPLGQGANGYTF.

This chain joins TRBV9 and TRBJ1-2; D unresolved. The germline V gene has CDR1 SGDLS and CDR2 YYNGEE. This CDR3 is built from 15 residues. Trimming left V 0 bases short and J 4 bases short, with 13 bases between. The CDR3 reads CASSVGVLGSYGYTF. In nucleotides, the CDR3 is TGTGCCAGCAGCGTAGGCGTATTGGGGAGCTATGGCTACACCTTC.

The rearrangement links TRBV19 to TRBJ2-1, with D hard to call. Germline V lookup: CDR1 LNHDA, CDR2 SQIVND (reference sequence). The CDR3 runs to 11 residues. Trimming took 3 bases from V and 6 from J, leaving 3 bases between them. This CDR3 reads CASSILNEQFF. CDR3 nucleotides: TGTGCCAGTAGTATTCTCAATGAGCAGTTCTTC.

With regard to this clone: Compared with germline, one end of the junction differs, possibly owing to a read error. The chain uses TRBV7-7 and TRBJ2-3; D remains unclear. The CDR3 extends over 13 amino acids. Looked up from germline, CDR1 is SSHAT and CDR2 is FNYEAQ (reference sequence). The CDR3 region has the DNA TGTGCTAGCAGTCCCCGAGCCCAAGATACGCAGTATTTT. This gives the protein CASSPRAQDTQYF.

CDR3 region: CASSLDTGTPYPNEQFF. CDR3 nucleotides: TGCGCCAGCAGCCTCGATACCGGGACTCCCTATCCCAATGAGCAGTTCTTC. The genes are TRBV4-1 and TRBJ2-1, with D tentatively TRBD2 (6 bases). Trimming left V 4 bases short and J 6 bases short, with 22 bases between. Looked up from germline, CDR1 is MGHRA and CDR2 is YSYEKL. The CDR3 loop spans 17 amino acids.

This clone was picked up one time. This chain links TRBV6-1 with TRBJ1-1; a weak D match, TRBD1 (5 bases). V was trimmed by 2 bases and J by 0 bases, leaving 7 bases between them. This CDR3 region has 14 residues. In germline, CDR1 is MNHNS, CDR2 SASEGT. CDR3 bases: TGTGCCAGCAGTGAAACAGGAGTGAACACTGAAGCTTTCTTT. Residues: CASSETGVNTEAFF.

The rearrangement links TRBV5-5 to TRBJ1-2; perhaps TRBD1 as D (6 bases). Germline V gene lookup returns CDR1 SGHKS and CDR2 YYEKEE (reference sequence). The CDR3 covers 16 residues. Trimming took off 2 bases at V and 3 bases at J, with 17 bases between the two ends. CDR3 coding DNA: TGTGCCAGCAGCTTTTTCCCTGGACAGTCGGACTATGGCTACACCTTC. Translated: CASSFFPGQSDYGYTF.

The chain links TRBV5-5 to TRBJ1-2, with D perhaps matching TRBD1 (5 bases). Deletions cut 2 bases from V and 2 bases from J, with 22 bases between. Per germline, CDR1 SGHKS and CDR2 YYEKEE (reference sequence). The length of the CDR3 is 18 residues. In nucleotides, the CDR3 is TGTGCCAGCAGCTTTAGTCGGCAGGGTAGTATACCGAACTATGGCTACACCTTC. Translating it yields CASSFSRQGSIPNYGYTF.

The chain joins TRBV7-3 to TRBJ1-3; D might be TRBD1 (5 bases). V lost 1 base to trimming and J lost 2 bases, with 9 bases between them. From germline, CDR1 is SGHTA and CDR2 FQGTGA. The CDR3 runs 15 residues. In DNA form, the CDR3 reads TGTGCCAGCAGCTTAAATCGGACACCTGGAAACACCATATATTTT. Its protein product is CASSLNRTPGNTIYF.